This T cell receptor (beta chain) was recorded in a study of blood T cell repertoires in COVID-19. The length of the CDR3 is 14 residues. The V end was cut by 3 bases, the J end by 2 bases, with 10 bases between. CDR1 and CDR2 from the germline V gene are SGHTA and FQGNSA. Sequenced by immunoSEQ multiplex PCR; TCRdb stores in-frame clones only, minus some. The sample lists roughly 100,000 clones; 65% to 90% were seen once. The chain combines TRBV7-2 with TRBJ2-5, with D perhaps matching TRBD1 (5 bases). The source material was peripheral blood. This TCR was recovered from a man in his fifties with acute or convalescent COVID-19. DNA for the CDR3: TGTGCCAGCAGCTTCTCAGGGTGGCAAGAGACCCAGTACTTC. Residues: CASSFSGWQETQYF.